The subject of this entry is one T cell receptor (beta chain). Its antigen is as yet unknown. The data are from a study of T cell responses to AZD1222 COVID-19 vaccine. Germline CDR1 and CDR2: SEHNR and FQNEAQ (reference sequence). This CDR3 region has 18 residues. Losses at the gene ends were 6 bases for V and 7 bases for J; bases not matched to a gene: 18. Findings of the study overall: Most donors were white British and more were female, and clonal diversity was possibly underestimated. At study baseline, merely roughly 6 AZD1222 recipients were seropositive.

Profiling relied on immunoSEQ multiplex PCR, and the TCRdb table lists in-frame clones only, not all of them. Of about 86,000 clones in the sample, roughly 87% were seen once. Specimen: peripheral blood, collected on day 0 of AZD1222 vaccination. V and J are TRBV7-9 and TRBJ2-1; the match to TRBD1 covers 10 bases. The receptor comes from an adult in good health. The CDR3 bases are TGTGCCAGCAGTCCTCCCACGTATCGACAGGGGGCAAGAAATGAGCAGTTCTTC. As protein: CASSPPTYRQGARNEQFF. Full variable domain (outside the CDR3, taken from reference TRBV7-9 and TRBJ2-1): DTGVSQNPRHKITKRGQNVTFRCDPISEHNRLYWYRQTLGQGPEFLTYFQNEAQLEKSRLLSDRFSAERPKGSFSTLEIQRTEQGDSAMYLCASSPPTYRQGARNEQFFGPGTRLTVL.